This T cell receptor (beta chain) appears in the sequencing data of a study of OX40 agonist ivuxolimab in advanced cancers. As for the study in general: Patients were dosed intravenously with ivuxolimab at 0.01 to 10 mg/kg every 2 weeks. With a range of roughly 20 to 85, age averaged approximately 55 years, and around 80% were male.

The protocol was immunoSEQ multiplex PCR, while the TCRdb copy is restricted to in-frame clones and leaves out a portion. The table lists nearly 110,000 clones, around 93% of them singletons. V lost 7 bases to trimming and J lost 4 bases; unmatched junction nucleotides: 7. CDR1 and CDR2 from the germline V gene are SGHTA and FQGNSA. The CDR3 is made up of 15 amino acids. The receptor was isolated from an adult with an advanced solid tumor such as melanoma, head and neck, liver or kidney cancer. The source material was CD4+ or CD8+ T cells sorted from blood, sampled in a trial of the OX40 agonist ivuxolimab. The chain carries TRBV7-2 and TRBJ2-1; 10 bases match TRBD2. This CDR3 is CASTTGLASYNEQFF. The CDR3 DNA follows: TGTGCCAGCACGACGGGACTAGCGTCTTACAATGAGCAGTTCTTC. Drawing the rest from reference TRBV7-2 and TRBJ2-1, the complete variable domain is GAGVSQSPSNKVTEKGKDVELRCDPISGHTALYWYRQSLGQGLEFLIYFQGNSAPDKSGLPSDRFSAERTGGSVSTLTIQRTQQEDSAVYLCASTTGLASYNEQFFGPGTRLTVL.